This is a list of T cell receptor beta chains from one sample in a study of OX40 agonist ivuxolimab in advanced cancers. Data came from immunoSEQ multiplex PCR; TCRdb stores just in-frame clones and leaves some out. The sample has tens of thousands of clones, about 80% seen once. Sample: CD4+ or CD8+ T cells sorted from blood, taken in a trial of the OX40 agonist ivuxolimab. The receptors here all came from an adult with an advanced solid tumor such as melanoma, head and neck, liver or kidney cancer. CDR3s include the opening cysteine and the closing phenylalanine or tryptophan. A D gene is named only where the DNA matches it firmly. The size field is filled for only some rows; it gives once, few, many or a size class.

d_call	v_call	j_call	clone_size	cdr3_nt	cdr3_aa
TRBD1	TRBV28	TRBJ1-1	few	TGTGCCAGCAGCCGGACAGGGATTGAAGCTTTCTTT	CASSRTGIEAFF
.	TRBV7-8	TRBJ2-7	.	TGTGCCAGCAGCACGGGCCAAACCTACGAGCAGTACTTC	CASSTGQTYEQYF
TRBD1	TRBV4-1	TRBJ2-7	few	TGCGCCAGCAGCCAAATGGAGACAGGGGTTAGGTACGAGCAGTACTTC	CASSQMETGVRYEQYF
TRBD2	TRBV27	TRBJ2-7	once	TGTGCCAGCAGGGACCTAGCGGGAGTCAGGGAGCAGTACTTC	CASRDLAGVREQYF
.	TRBV13	TRBJ2-2	.	TGTGCCAGCAGCTTAGGAGGGGGGTTCACCGGGGAGCTGTTTTTT	CASSLGGGFTGELFF
.	TRBV5-4	TRBJ2-7	.	TGTGCCAGCAGCTCGGGGGAGAACGAGCAGTACTTC	CASSSGENEQYF
.	TRBV7-9	TRBJ2-7	.	TGTGCCAGCAGCTTACCGGACTTTCGATACTACGAGCAGTACTTC	CASSLPDFRYYEQYF
.	TRBV4-1	TRBJ1-1	few	TGCGCCAGCAGCCAAGATCGGGGAAAGAACACTGAAGCTTTCTTT	CASSQDRGKNTEAFF
.	TRBV7-7	TRBJ1-2	.	TGTGCCAGCAGCTTGGGTGGGGATTCAGCTAACTATGGCTACACCTTC	CASSLGGDSANYGYTF
.	TRBV13	TRBJ2-7	few	TGTGCCAGCAGCTTAGATCATGTAGAGCAGTACTTC	CASSLDHVEQYF
TRBD1	TRBV7-8	TRBJ2-5	once	TGTGCCAGCAGCTTGGGACAGGGCGGGACCCAGTACTTC	CASSLGQGGTQYF
.	TRBV15	TRBJ1-3	.	TGTGCCACCAGCGGCGATCGAGGCTCTGGAAACACCATATATTTT	CATSGDRGSGNTIYF
.	TRBV10-1	TRBJ2-7	.	TGCGCCAGCAGCCTTTTGGACAGACCCTACGAGCAGTACTTC	CASSLLDRPYEQYF
.	TRBV21-1	TRBJ2-1	.	TGTGCCGGGACACGACACAGGGGAAAGGGCTCCTACAATGAGCAGTTCTTC	CAGTRHRGKGSYNEQFF
.	TRBV29-1	TRBJ2-7	.	TGCAGCGTTCGGGACGGATCCTACGAGCAGTACTTC	CSVRDGSYEQYF
TRBD2	TRBV9	TRBJ2-1	.	TGTGCCAGCAGCGTAGGAAGGGGACTAGCGGGAGCCACTGGGGATGAGCAGTTCTTC	CASSVGRGLAGATGDEQFF
.	TRBV7-9	TRBJ2-2	once	TGTGCCAGCAGTCTGGGTAGCTCTCCCGGGGAGCTGTTTTTT	CASSLGSSPGELFF
.	TRBV6-5	TRBJ1-5	.	TGTGCCAGCAGTTACACCTGGACAGATAGCAATCAGCCCCAGCATTTT	CASSYTWTDSNQPQHF
.	TRBV6-1	TRBJ1-5	.	TGTGCCAGCAGTGCCTCGACAGGACTCCCTAATCAGCCCCAGCATTTT	CASSASTGLPNQPQHF
.	TRBV27	TRBJ1-1	.	TGTGCCAGCAGTCCGCGGACTTATACTGAAGCTTTCTTT	CASSPRTYTEAFF
TRBD1	TRBV30	TRBJ1-2	.	TGTGCCTGGAGTGTACCCCGATGGGGGACAGGGGCCTATGGCTACACCTTC	CAWSVPRWGTGAYGYTF
TRBD1	TRBV19	TRBJ1-1	few	TGTGCCAGTAGTATCGGACAGGATTACACTGAAGCTTTCTTT	CASSIGQDYTEAFF
TRBD1	TRBV2	TRBJ1-4	.	TGTGCCAGCAGAACAGGGGGCAATGAAAAACTGTTTTTT	CASRTGGNEKLFF
.	TRBV6-5	TRBJ1-1	few	TGTGCCAGCCGTCCGGGTTTCAATAAGGGCACTGAAGCTTTCTTT	CASRPGFNKGTEAFF
TRBD1	TRBV7-2	TRBJ2-5	.	TGTGCCAGCAGCTTTCGGACAGGGCAAGAGACCCAGTACTTC	CASSFRTGQETQYF
.	TRBV5-1	TRBJ1-5	.	TGCGCCAGCAGCTTGTCAGGAGGGGAATATGAGCCCCAGCATTTT	CASSLSGGEYEPQHF
.	TRBV30	TRBJ1-2	.	TGTGCCTGGATTGTGGGGATCTATGGCTACACCTTC	CAWIVGIYGYTF
TRBD1	TRBV11-2	TRBJ2-7	.	TGTGCCAGCAGCCTGGGACAGGGGGCATACGAGCAGTACTTC	CASSLGQGAYEQYF
TRBD1	TRBV2	TRBJ1-4	.	TGTGCCAGCAGAATCGACAGGGGGGGTGAAAAACTGTTTTTT	CASRIDRGGEKLFF
.	TRBV7-9	TRBJ2-7	.	TGTGCCAGCAGCCCAACGGGTTCCCCTGGGGAGCAGTACTTC	CASSPTGSPGEQYF
.	TRBV6-5	TRBJ2-1	.	TGTGCCAGCAGTTTCTCGGACGGGAACAATGAGCAGTTCTTC	CASSFSDGNNEQFF
.	TRBV5-1	TRBJ2-1	.	TGCGCCAGCATTGGAGGAACTTCCTACAATGAGCAGTTCTTC	CASIGGTSYNEQFF
TRBD2	TRBV4-3	TRBJ2-3	.	TGCGCCAGCAGCCAACTAGCGGGGGGTACAGATACGCAGTATTTT	CASSQLAGGTDTQYF
.	TRBV27	TRBJ2-7	.	TGTGCCAGCAGTCCCTACGGGGTTACCTACGAGCAGTACTTC	CASSPYGVTYEQYF
.	TRBV28	TRBJ1-1	.	TGTGCCAGCAGTCCCGGATTGCGGGCTTTCTTT	CASSPGLRAFF
.	TRBV7-9	TRBJ2-5	.	TGTGCCAGCAGCTCCTTGTGGGAGACCCAGTACTTC	CASSSLWETQYF
TRBD1	TRBV6-1	TRBJ1-4	.	TGTGCCAGCAGGGACAGGGTAACAACTAATGAAAAACTGTTTTTT	CASRDRVTTNEKLFF
.	TRBV5-4	TRBJ1-2	.	TGTGCCAGCATCGCACAGGGCGCCCACTATGGCTACACCTTC	CASIAQGAHYGYTF
.	TRBV7-9	TRBJ2-3	.	TGTGCCAGCAGCCCAAAAACAGGGAGAGCAGATACGCAGTATTTT	CASSPKTGRADTQYF
.	TRBV29-1	TRBJ1-2	.	TGCAGCGTTGGCCCCACACTCCTCTATGGCTACACCTTC	CSVGPTLLYGYTF
TRBD1	TRBV30	TRBJ1-5	.	TGTGCCTGGAGTGTAAAGGACAGGGGGCTAGGTTATAGCAATCAGCCCCAGCATTTT	CAWSVKDRGLGYSNQPQHF
TRBD1	TRBV6-1	TRBJ1-1	.	TGTGCCAGCAGTGAGCATTCGACAGGGGCGAACACTGAAGCTTTCTTT	CASSEHSTGANTEAFF
TRBD1	TRBV7-9	TRBJ1-2	.	TGTGCCAGCAGGTCAGGACAGGAGCTCTATGGCTACACCTTC	CASRSGQELYGYTF
TRBD2	TRBV19	TRBJ2-1	.	TGTGCCAGTACCGATGGAAGCGGGATTCAGTACAATGAGCAGTTCTTC	CASTDGSGIQYNEQFF
TRBD1	TRBV11-2	TRBJ1-2	.	TGTGCCAGCAGCGAGACAGGGACCTATGGCTACACCTTC	CASSETGTYGYTF
TRBD2	TRBV13	TRBJ2-5	.	TGTGCCAGCAGCCCAAGGACTAGCGGGGAGACCCAGTACTTC	CASSPRTSGETQYF
TRBD1	TRBV27	TRBJ2-7	.	TGTGCCAGCAAATTCAGGACAGGGGTAGACGAGCAGTACTTC	CASKFRTGVDEQYF
.	TRBV6-5	TRBJ2-7	.	TGTGCCAGCAGGATCCCCGGAGACTACGAGCAGTACTTC	CASRIPGDYEQYF
.	TRBV9	TRBJ1-6	.	TGTGCCAGCAGCGCTGGGGGACACTATAATTCACCCCTCCACTTT	CASSAGGHYNSPLHF
.	TRBV6-4	TRBJ2-7	.	TGTGCCAGCAGCGACTCAGGGGAGGGAGAGCAGTACTTC	CASSDSGEGEQYF
.	TRBV21-1	TRBJ1-5	.	TGTGCCAGCAGCTCCCGGGACAGGTTATCAAAGCCCCAGCATTTT	CASSSRDRLSKPQHF